This TCR beta chain comes out of a study of T cell repertoires in cytomegalovirus infection. TCRdb re-derived calls from the reads in MiXCR, one entry per CDR3 protein. Among 150,000 to 200,000 distinct CDR3 sequences listed, roughly a fifth were seen once. The CDR3 length is 17 residues. V lost 4 bases and J 1 base, leaving 17 bases between the germline ends. The V gene's germline CDR1 is SGHVS and CDR2 FNYEAQ. A few counts support this clonotype. The V gene is TRBV7-6, the J gene TRBJ2-1, with D hard to call. Sample: PBMCs. The sequence was obtained from a human donor in good health (CMV status not recorded). Some clones in this sample may be carry-over from other donors' samples. The CDR3 DNA sequence: TGTGCCAGCAGCTCTCCCCCCTGGCCCTCTTCCTACAATGAGCAGTTCTTC. As protein: CASSSPPWPSSYNEQFF.